Sequencing of this T cell receptor beta chain was carried out in a study of regulatory T cells in long-lasting Graves disease. The study, taken as a whole, reports: Persistent patients shared more public clonotypes (under 3,000) than newly diagnosed patients (approximately 1,000).

The CDR3 runs to 13 residues. V shed 6 bases and J shed 3 bases, with 11 bases lying between them. Germline V gene sequence: CDR1 SNHLY, CDR2 FYNNEI. Both iRepertoire HTBI primers and Arm-PCR of CDR3 regions were used to build the TCR beta libraries. TCRdb passed the multiplex PCR reads through MiXCR, listing each CDR3 protein once. The sample lists roughly 500,000 distinct CDR3 sequences, about 22% occurring once. This clonotype was counted ten times or more. The target antigen is unknown. Specified time point: persistent/refractory GD, antithyroid drugs over 5 years with positive TRAb. The TCR library used RNA extracted from PBMCs.

The chain links TRBV2 to TRBJ1-2, with D maybe TRBD1 (5 bases). The source material was peripheral blood mononuclear cells (PBMCs), sampled when the disease was refractory, from a patient treated with antithyroid drugs. The clonotype comes from a female donor with Graves disease. CDR3 nucleotides: TGTGCCAGCAGCACAAGGGGCCACTATGGCTACACCTTC. Translated, it gives CASSTRGHYGYTF.